Shown below are 27 T cell receptor beta chains from a single sample sequenced in a study of T cell responses to AZD1222 COVID-19 vaccine. TCRdb's table, derived via immunoSEQ multiplex PCR, lists solely in-frame clones and lacks some. The table lists 70,000 to 95,000 clones, 90% of them singletons, with more than 1.2% in the top ten. Material: peripheral blood, obtained 28 days after the second AZD1222 dose. The receptors stem from an adult who received the AZD1222 COVID-19 vaccine.

The rearrangement uses TRBV11-2 and TRBJ1-2; the match to TRBD1 covers 8 bases. CDR1 and CDR2 (germline): SGHAT, FQNNGV. The CDR3 is 14 residues long. Germline trimming cut 4 bases from V and 3 bases from J; bases unmatched to any gene: 4. The CDR3 DNA reads TGTGCCAGCAGCTGGCCAGGGGGCTACTATGGCTACACCTTC. It translates to CASSWPGGYYGYTF. The full variable domain, completed using reference TRBV11-2 and TRBJ1-2, is EAGVAQSPRYKIIEKRQSVAFWCNPISGHATLYWYQQILGQGPKLLIQFQNNGVVDDSQLPKDRFSAERLKGVDSTLKIQPAKLEDSAVYLCASSWPGGYYGYTFGSGTRLTVV.

V usage is TRBV7-3 and J usage is TRBJ1-5; 7 nucleotides align to TRBD1. The CDR3 spans 13 residues. Germline-derived CDR1 and CDR2 are SGHTA and FQGTGA. Trimming took 2 bases from V and 5 from J; bases not matched to a gene: 0. This CDR3 reads CASSLQGDQPQHF. Here the CDR3 DNA reads TGTGCCAGCAGCTTACAGGGGGATCAGCCCCAGCATTTT.

The chain couples TRBV6-1 to TRBJ1-1; 8 positions match TRBD1. The V gene's germline CDR1 is MNHNS and CDR2 SASEGT. With 4 bases clipped from V and 6 bases from J, the junction kept 13 bases outside the gene matches. The length of the CDR3 is 16 residues. In DNA form, the CDR3 reads TGTGCCAGCAGTGGTTGGCAGGGGGCGAGGAGGGCTGAAGCTTTCTTT. Amino acids: CASSGWQGARRAEAFF.

V is TRBV11-2 and J is TRBJ2-7; 9 bases align to TRBD1. Trimming at V came to 4 bases and at J to 6 bases, leaving 4 bases not matched to a gene. The CDR3 contains 13 residues. In germline, CDR1 is SGHAT, CDR2 FQNNGV. CDR3 in DNA: TGTGCCAGCAGCTATTTGACAGGGGGCGAGCAGTACTTC. It yields the protein CASSYLTGGEQYF. Full variable domain (remainder filled in from reference TRBV11-2 and TRBJ2-7): EAGVAQSPRYKIIEKRQSVAFWCNPISGHATLYWYQQILGQGPKLLIQFQNNGVVDDSQLPKDRFSAERLKGVDSTLKIQPAKLEDSAVYLCASSYLTGGEQYFGPGTRLTVT.

J is TRBJ2-7 and V is TRBV2; D is possibly TRBD2 (5 bases). Germline V gene lookup returns CDR1 SNHLY and CDR2 FYNNEI. V lost 4 bases, J lost 6 bases, and 19 bases lay in between. The CDR3 is 15 amino acids. The CDR3 reads CASSGSGWTSLEQYF. The CDR3 DNA follows: TGTGCCAGCAGTGGCTCGGGGTGGACCAGCCTCGAGCAGTACTTC.

V gene TRBV28 combines with J gene TRBJ1-4; D gene unclear. V lost 2 bases and J 5 bases, leaving 9 bases between the germline ends. In germline, CDR1 is MDHEN, CDR2 SYDVKM. The length of the CDR3 is 14 residues. CDR3 region: CASSLTGGNEKLFF. In nucleotides, the CDR3 is TGTGCCAGCAGTTTAACGGGAGGGAATGAAAAACTGTTTTTT.

In this sample, this clone turned up once. The same CDR3 is also encoded by other DNA sequences in this sample. The V call is TRBV5-1, the J call TRBJ1-1, with 9 bases aligning to TRBD1. This CDR3 has 15 residues. Germline V gene data show CDR1 as SGHRS and CDR2 as YFSETQ. V lost 0 bases and J lost 5; bases outside the gene matches: 5. The CDR3 DNA reads as TGCGCCAGCAGCTTGGGACAGGGGGGGGGTACTGAAGCTTTCTTT. Translating gives CASSLGQGGGTEAFF.

The chain recombines TRBV6-1 with TRBJ2-7; 10 positions match TRBD1. CDR1 is MNHNS and CDR2 is SASEGT in the germline V gene. The junction had 9 bases not matched to a gene; V was cut back by 3 bases and J by 1 base. There are 17 residues in the CDR3. The CDR3 nucleotides are TGTGCCAGCAGTGACAAAACGGGGGGACAGGGGTCCTACGAGCAGTACTTC. It codes for CASSDKTGGQGSYEQYF.

The chain is built from TRBV18 and TRBJ1-1; TRBD1 agrees at 7 bases. CDR3 length: 14 amino acids. Germline lookup yields CDR1 KGHSH and CDR2 LQKENI. J gave up 4 bases and V 0 bases, and 2 bases lay outside the gene matches. The CDR3, as DNA: TGTGCCAGCTCACCACCCCCAGGGGGCACTGAAGCTTTCTTT. Amino acids: CASSPPPGGTEAFF.

The chain uses TRBV30 and TRBJ2-2, with D uncertain. CDR3 length: 14 amino acids. V lost 0 bases, J lost 6 bases, and 11 bases lay in between. Germline CDR1 and CDR2: GTSNPN and SVGIG (reference sequence). The CDR3 DNA reads as TGTGCCTGGAGTGTACGGCTGGGTCCCGGGGAGCTGTTTTTT. It yields the protein CAWSVRLGPGELFF.

This sequence joins TRBV5-8 and TRBJ2-1; possibly TRBD2 for D (7 bases). Germline V lookup: CDR1 SGHTS, CDR2 YDEGEE. V was clipped by 5 bases and J by 0 bases, with 24 bases between them. The CDR3 runs to 19 residues. In nucleotides, the CDR3 is TGTGCCAGCAGGACGAGGGGGGGGAGGTTCTTCCTCTCCTACAATGAGCAGTTCTTC. This codes for CASRTRGGRFFLSYNEQFF.

The chain carries TRBV6-5 and TRBJ1-4; no clear D gene. The germline V gene has CDR1 MNHEY and CDR2 SVGAGI. The length of the CDR3 is 15 residues. With 0 bases removed from V and 7 bases from J, the gap between germline ends came to 12 bases. In DNA form, the CDR3 reads TGTGCCAGCAGTTACTCGACCTCAGGAGGTGAAAAACTGTTTTTT. Translation: CASSYSTSGGEKLFF.

This chain uses TRBV2 with TRBJ2-6; 7 bases map to TRBD1. The CDR3 has 15 residues. V lost 8 bases, J lost 0 bases, and 4 bases stayed unmatched. Germline CDR1 reads SNHLY; CDR2 reads FYNNEI. This CDR3 reads CASRTGLSGANVLTF. DNA for the CDR3: TGTGCCAGCCGGACAGGACTCTCTGGGGCCAACGTCCTGACTTTC.

V usage is TRBV28 and J usage is TRBJ2-7; perhaps TRBD2 as D (5 bases). The V and J ends lost 4 bases and 5 bases respectively, with 12 bases between them. This CDR3 has 13 residues. CDR1 and CDR2 from the germline V gene are MDHEN and SYDVKM. This CDR3 reads CASSSPPRDEQYF. In DNA, the CDR3 is TGTGCCAGCAGTTCCCCCCCGAGGGACGAGCAGTACTTC.

The V call is TRBV21-1, the J call TRBJ1-6. TRBV21-1 is listed as a pseudogene. The CDR3 loop spans 21 amino acids. Here the CDR3 reads CASSKVARRENSRTYYSPLHF. CDR3 nucleotide sequence: TGTGCCAGCAGCAAAGTAGCCAGGAGGGAGAATTCTAGGACGTATTATTCACCCCTCCACTTT.

This clone turned up a few times. The V gene is TRBV30, the J gene TRBJ2-7, with a possible D match to TRBD1 (6 bases). Between the trimmed V and J ends, which lost 3 bases and 1 base, there was a span of 7 bases. CDR1 is GTSNPN, CDR2 SVGIG, per germline (reference sequence). The CDR3 is 12 residues long. The CDR3 here is CAWRDSSYEQYF. Here the CDR3 DNA reads TGTGCCTGGAGGGACAGTTCCTACGAGCAGTACTTC.

The chain carries TRBV6-5 and TRBJ2-1; the match to TRBD2 covers 8 bases. This CDR3 contains 15 residues. Germline CDR1 and CDR2: MNHEY and SVGAGI. With 4 bases clipped from V and 8 bases from J, the junction kept 10 bases outside the gene matches. For the CDR3, the DNA is TGTGCCAGCAGTTCCTCGGGGGGGCAAGGCGATGAGCAGTTCTTC. It is translated as CASSSSGGQGDEQFF.

This clone is a singleton in its sample. The chain is built from TRBV9 and TRBJ1-1, with D maybe TRBD1 (5 bases). CDR3 length: 14 residues. V gave up 4 bases and J gave up 1 base, with 11 bases separating them. Germline V gene data show CDR1 as SGDLS and CDR2 as YYNGEE. CDR3 nucleotide sequence: TGTGCCAGCAGCCCATGGGGGAAGAACACTGAAGCTTTCTTT. Translating gives CASSPWGKNTEAFF.

The V gene is TRBV5-1, the J gene TRBJ2-7, with D hard to call. This CDR3 spans 15 amino acids. The V gene's germline CDR1 is SGHRS and CDR2 YFSETQ. Trimming took 4 bases from V and 2 from J, leaving 16 bases between them. CDR3 protein: CASSGGLGPTYEQYF. The CDR3 DNA is TGCGCCAGCAGCGGTGGGCTGGGTCCCACCTACGAGCAGTACTTC.

The chain combines TRBV2 with TRBJ1-1, with 8 bases aligning to TRBD1. The J segment lost 5 bases and the V segment lost 7 bases, leaving 9 bases of the junction unmatched. Per germline, CDR1 SNHLY and CDR2 FYNNEI. There are 14 residues in the CDR3. The CDR3 nucleotides are TGTGCCAGCAACCCAGGGGGCTTAGGGACTGAAGCTTTCTTT. Amino acids: CASNPGGLGTEAFF.

This clone was observed once. This chain links TRBV6-1 with TRBJ1-5; D is unclear. The germline V and J ends were trimmed by 2 bases and 6 bases, with 11 bases remaining between them. This CDR3 is 14 amino acids long. In germline, CDR1 is MNHNS, CDR2 SASEGT. The CDR3 nucleotides are TGTGCCAGCAGTGAACTACCGCGGGGTCAGCCCCAGCATTTT. It codes for CASSELPRGQPQHF.

This chain links TRBV5-8 with TRBJ2-2; maybe TRBD1 (6 bases). Germline V gives CDR1 SGHTS, CDR2 YDEGEE. The CDR3 extends over 16 amino acids. Trimming cost V 4 bases and J 5 bases, with 18 bases left between them. The CDR3 DNA is TGTGCCAGCAGCAGAGGACAGACTTCTAATACCGGGGAGCTGTTTTTT. This translates into CASSRGQTSNTGELFF.

This clone was seen only a few times. This rearrangement joins TRBV5-1 to TRBJ1-5, with 7 bases matching TRBD1. CDR1 is SGHRS, CDR2 YFSETQ, per germline. The V and J ends lost 4 bases and 0 bases, in that order; junction bases with no gene match: 7. This CDR3 is built from 16 residues. CDR3 sequence reads: CASSPGQLYSNQPQHF. The DNA of the CDR3 is TGCGCCAGCAGCCCGGGACAGCTCTATAGCAATCAGCCCCAGCATTTT.

The chain couples TRBV28 to TRBJ1-5; D might be TRBD1 (5 bases). V lost 11 bases to trimming and J lost 3 bases, with 11 bases between them. Germline V gene sequence: CDR1 MDHEN, CDR2 SYDVKM. The CDR3 runs to 12 residues. This chain's CDR3 is CAHRDANQPQHF. CDR3 sequence (DNA): TGTGCCCACCGGGACGCCAATCAGCCCCAGCATTTT.

The sample holds a few counts of this clone. V usage is TRBV6-5 and J usage is TRBJ2-2; D may be TRBD1 (6 bases). Germline V gene lookup returns CDR1 MNHEY and CDR2 SVGAGI. This CDR3 has 16 amino acids. V dropped 0 bases and J dropped 4 bases, with 12 bases sitting between them. The chain's CDR3 is CASSYSAGAATGELFF. In DNA, the CDR3 is TGTGCCAGCAGTTACTCGGCAGGGGCGGCCACCGGGGAGCTGTTTTTT.

The chain employs TRBV28 and TRBJ1-3, with D hard to call. This CDR3 has 15 residues. Germline CDR1 MDHEN, CDR2 SYDVKM. Trimming stripped 6 bases from V and 1 base from J, with 13 bases between. The CDR3 sequence is CASSSTFISGNTIYF. The CDR3 DNA reads TGTGCCAGCAGCTCCACGTTCATTTCTGGAAACACCATATATTTT.

This clone was counted once. CDR3 loop: CAWRRGNQPQHF. CDR3 DNA: TGTGCCTGGAGACGGGGCAATCAGCCCCAGCATTTT. This sequence joins TRBV30 and TRBJ1-5, with D unresolved. In germline, CDR1 is GTSNPN, CDR2 SVGIG (reference sequence). This CDR3 spans 12 amino acids. Trimming pared 3 bases from V and 2 bases from J, leaving 5 bases between.